These 14 T cell receptor beta chains were all obtained from the same sample, sequenced in a study of blood T cell repertoires in COVID-19. The protocol was immunoSEQ multiplex PCR, while the TCRdb copy is restricted to in-frame clones and leaves out a portion. The sample holds roughly 280,000 clones, approximately 90% seen once. Material: peripheral blood. Receptors were obtained from a woman between 50 and 59 years old who had recovered from COVID-19.

This clone was observed at least ten times. This rearrangement joins TRBV7-8 to TRBJ2-2; 9 bases agree with TRBD2. The CDR3 extends over 15 amino acids. V lost 2 bases and J lost 5; bases outside the gene matches: 3. Germline V gene data show CDR1 as SGHVS and CDR2 as FQNEAQ. CDR3 bases: TGTGCCAGCAGCTTACCTAGCGGGAAAACCGGGGAGCTGTTTTTT. The encoded protein is CASSLPSGKTGELFF.

The rearrangement joins TRBV6-4 to TRBJ2-1, with D maybe TRBD2 (6 bases). Germline V lookup: CDR1 MRHNA, CDR2 SNTAGT. Trimming shortened V by 3 bases and J by 3 bases, and 12 bases separated the two germline ends. This CDR3 comprises 15 residues. Here the CDR3 DNA reads TGTGCCAGCAGTGAGGTCGGGGGTCACTACAATGAGCAGTTCTTC. Its protein is CASSEVGGHYNEQFF.

This clone was seen a few times. The chain combines TRBV28 with TRBJ1-2; possibly TRBD1 for D (5 bases). The length of the CDR3 is 16 residues. Germline CDR1 MDHEN, CDR2 SYDVKM. Trimming cost V 2 bases and J 0 bases, with 13 bases left between them. In DNA, the CDR3 is TGTGCCAGCAGTTTAGTTTCGACAGCTTCTAACTATGGCTACACCTTC. Translated: CASSLVSTASNYGYTF.

With regard to this clone: Distinct nucleotide sequences in the sample also encode this CDR3. This chain joins TRBV18 and TRBJ2-7; D perhaps matches TRBD1 (6 bases). V was trimmed by 3 bases and J by 5 bases, leaving 8 bases between them. The CDR3 totals 12 residues. Germline V CDR1 and CDR2: KGHSH, LQKENI. The CDR3 loop is CASSPSGDEQYF. DNA of the CDR3: TGTGCCAGCTCACCCTCAGGGGACGAGCAGTACTTC.

This chain uses TRBV3-1 (or the pseudogene TRBV3-2) with TRBJ1-2; the D is unclear. This CDR3 contains 13 residues. Germline assignment: CDR1 LGHDT and CDR2 YNNKEL (reference sequence). Trimming took 5 bases from V and 2 from J, leaving 9 bases between them. The CDR3 nucleotides are TGTGCCAGCAGCGCAGGATCAAACTATGGCTACACCTTC. Amino acid sequence: CASSAGSNYGYTF.

The chain combines TRBV21-1 with TRBJ1-1. TRBV21-1 is deemed a pseudogene. This CDR3 has 16 residues. The CDR3 DNA is TGTGCCAGCAGCAAATTGCGGCGAGAGATGAACACTGAAGCTTTCTTT. It specifies CASSKLRREMNTEAFF.

The rearrangement joins TRBV19 to TRBJ1-1; 9 nucleotides agree with TRBD1. Germline V gene lookup returns CDR1 LNHDA and CDR2 SQIVND (reference sequence). V trimming: 5 bases; J trimming: 1 base; junction bases outside the gene matches: 2. CDR3 length equals 14 residues. The CDR3 DNA is TGTGCCAGTAGTGTGACAGGGGGGAACACTGAAGCTTTCTTT. Amino acid sequence: CASSVTGGNTEAFF.

The V and J genes are TRBV4-3 and TRBJ2-7, with D uncertain. This CDR3 region has 16 residues. Per the germline V gene, CDR1 is LGHNA and CDR2 is YSLEER. V was pared by 2 bases and J by 6 bases, with 20 bases between. DNA of the CDR3: TGCGCCAGCAGCCAATCCGGCGGCCCGACCTTGGGCGAGCAGTACTTC. Amino acids: CASSQSGGPTLGEQYF.

This chain uses TRBV2 with TRBJ2-2, with 8 nucleotides matching TRBD1. CDR1 is SNHLY and CDR2 is FYNNEI in the germline V gene. Trimming at V came to 7 bases and at J to 2 bases, leaving 9 bases not matched to a gene. The CDR3 consists of 16 residues. In DNA, the CDR3 is TGTGCCAGCATCTCCCAGGGGGCGGCTAACACCGGGGAGCTGTTTTTT. It translates to CASISQGAANTGELFF.

The sample holds many counts of this clone. J is TRBJ2-7 and V is TRBV27, with 7 bases matching TRBD2. Germline V CDR1 and CDR2: MNHEY, SMNVEV (reference sequence). The V gene end was trimmed by 8 bases and the J gene end by 4 bases; junction bases not matched to a gene: 5. CDR3 length equals 12 residues. The CDR3 region has the DNA TGTGCCAGCGCGGGGGATCAATACGAGCAGTACTTC. Amino acid sequence: CASAGDQYEQYF.

V usage is TRBV5-1 and J usage is TRBJ2-5; D call uncertain. V lost 3 bases, J lost 7 bases, and 13 bases lay in between. The CDR3 consists of 13 residues. Germline CDR1 and CDR2: SGHRS and YFSETQ. As DNA, the CDR3 is TGCGCCAGCAGCTCGGCCCCTTCGGGGACCCAGTACTTC. Amino acids: CASSSAPSGTQYF.

The V call is TRBV2, the J call TRBJ2-1; D is ambiguous. Germline V gene sequence: CDR1 SNHLY, CDR2 FYNNEI. Trimming took off 8 bases at V and 3 bases at J, with 14 bases between the two ends. The length of the CDR3 is 14 residues. The CDR3 DNA reads as TGTGCCAGCCGAGTGGTCTTTGACTACAATGAGCAGTTCTTC. It specifies CASRVVFDYNEQFF.

A single count supports this clone. The chain carries TRBV13 and TRBJ2-3; 7 bases match TRBD1. V shed 5 bases and J 0 bases; nucleotides not matched to a gene: 5. The CDR3 loop spans 15 amino acids. Germline-derived CDR1 and CDR2 are PRHDT and FYEKMQ (reference sequence). The CDR3 bases are TGTGCCAGCAGCCGGCAGACAGGGAGCACAGATACGCAGTATTTT. Translating it yields CASSRQTGSTDTQYF.

For the CDR3, the DNA is TGCGCCAGCAGCCAAGTCCCCATGGGCGGGTCTGGAAACACCATATATTTT. This codes for CASSQVPMGGSGNTIYF. This chain uses TRBV4-3 with TRBJ1-3; D not resolved. V was shortened by 1 base and J by 1 base, with 14 bases between the two germline ends. The CDR3 extends over 17 amino acids. Germline assignment: CDR1 LGHNA and CDR2 YSLEER.